The T cell receptor beta chain described here comes from a study of cytomegalovirus exposure and HLA in healthy donors. Though probably carrying unrecorded immune exposures, donors were nominally healthy at sampling. The germline V gene has CDR1 LNHDA and CDR2 SQIVND (reference sequence). Trimming left V 4 bases short and J 7 bases short, with 22 bases between. The CDR3 has 17 amino acids. About this clone itself: Its matching antigen is unknown.

PCR was performed using 60 Vbeta and 13 Jbeta primers. Sequencing was performed with immunoSEQ multiplex PCR; in TCRdb, only in-frame clones are kept and a portion is missing. The sample carries 200,000 to 300,000 clones, around 80% recorded once. Regarding the study as a whole: Analyzed later, most CMV-associated TCR beta chains appeared HLA-restricted.

The chain employs TRBV19 and TRBJ2-2; maybe TRBD1 (6 bases). The clonotype comes from a boy between 10 and 17 years old in good health and CMV-seronegative. The sample was PBMCs. The CDR3 spells CASSTPHAWGRGGELFF. The CDR3 nucleotides are TGTGCCAGTAGTACCCCCCACGCGTGGGGGCGTGGCGGGGAGCTGTTTTTT.